These T cell receptor beta chains were read from a single sample in a study of post-analysis software for immune sequencing data. TCRdb re-called the PCR reads with MiXCR, one entry per CDR3 protein. The data contain 350,000 to 500,000 distinct CDR3 sequences, 30% to 45% of them singletons. Sequenced material: blood. The receptors were gathered from a girl aged 2-15 years with multiple sclerosis. CDR3s include the opening cysteine and the closing phenylalanine or tryptophan. The D gene is left open where the match is weak. Where a row states a size, it is once, few, many or the class of an expanded clone; other rows omit it.

DNA,CDR3,V,D,size,J
TGCAGTGCTAGAGATTGGGCGCAGGGTGAGGATCAGCCCCAGCATTTT,CSARDWAQGEDQPQHF,TRBV20-1,.,.,TRBJ1-5
TGCAGTGCCGGGACTAGCGGGAGTGCGCACTCCGATGAGCAGTTCTTC,CSAGTSGSAHSDEQFF,TRBV20-1,TRBD2,.,TRBJ2-1
TGTGCCAGCAACCACCCACGACAGGTCTATAGCAATCAGCCCCAGCATTTT,CASNHPRQVYSNQPQHF,TRBV28,.,.,TRBJ1-5
TGCGCCAGCAGCTTGGGGATCCGAATCACAGATACGCAGTATTTT,CASSLGIRITDTQYF,TRBV5-1,.,few,TRBJ2-3
TGTGCCAGCAGTCCTGCACGAGGACTAGCGGGAGGGCAATCAACAAGGGTCTCGGTCAATGAGCAGTTCTTC,CASSPARGLAGGQSTRVSVNEQFF,TRBV28,TRBD2,.,TRBJ2-1
TGTGCCAGCAACGCTCCGCACAGTTACGAGCAGTACTTC,CASNAPHSYEQYF,TRBV7-2,.,.,TRBJ2-7
TGTGCCAGCAGCCCGAGGGGGACAGGGGTCTCACCCCTCCACTTT,CASSPRGTGVSPLHF,TRBV7-9,TRBD1,.,TRBJ1-6
TGTGCCAGCAGCTTAACGGCGGCGGCCCGGGCCGTTGAAGCTTTCTTT,CASSLTAAARAVEAFF,TRBV7-6,.,few,TRBJ1-1
TGTTCCAGCAGCGGATGGGACGGAGAGGCCAAAAACATTCAGTACTTC,CSSSGWDGEAKNIQYF,TRBV7-9,.,few,TRBJ2-4
TGCAGTGCTAGTATATTTCCGAAACCTGAAAAACTGTTTTTT,CSASIFPKPEKLFF,TRBV20-1,.,.,TRBJ1-4
TGCAGCGTTGCGCAGGGGGCTGGTACTGAAGCTTTCTTT,CSVAQGAGTEAFF,TRBV29-1,TRBD1,.,TRBJ1-1
TGCGCCAGTGCCGGGAGCCGGTACACTGAAGCTTTCTTT,CASAGSRYTEAFF,TRBV5-1,.,few,TRBJ1-1
TGTGCCAGCACGTGGCAAATGAACACTGAAGCTTTCTTT,CASTWQMNTEAFF,TRBV12-3/TRBV12-4,.,few,TRBJ1-1
TGCGCCAGCAGGGACAGCGAAAACACTGAAGCTTTCTTT,CASRDSENTEAFF,TRBV5-1,.,.,TRBJ1-1
TGTGCCAGCAGTATAGGAGGGAGTAAGAACAATGAGCAGTTCTTC,CASSIGGSKNNEQFF,TRBV27,.,.,TRBJ2-1
TGCAGTGCTAGTATCCCTTCCGCTGCCTACGAGCAGTACTTC,CSASIPSAAYEQYF,TRBV20-1,.,.,TRBJ2-7
TGTGCCAGCAGCCACCGGGACAGATATAGCAATCAGCCCCAGCATTTT,CASSHRDRYSNQPQHF,TRBV12-3/TRBV12-4,TRBD1,.,TRBJ1-5
TGTGCCAGCAGTTTGGTGTTTGGTTTCGGTGGGAGGGCCTTCAGGGACGAGCAGTACTTC,CASSLVFGFGGRAFRDEQYF,TRBV27,TRBD2,few,TRBJ2-7
TGTGCCAGCAGCCAGCCGAGGACAGGGGGCAACGAGCAGTACTTC,CASSQPRTGGNEQYF,TRBV13,TRBD1,few,TRBJ2-7
TGTGCCAGCAGTTGGCTAGCGGGAGGGAACGAGCAGTACTTC,CASSWLAGGNEQYF,TRBV6-2/TRBV6-3,TRBD2,.,TRBJ2-7
TGTGCCAGCAGTGAAGGCTACGGACCGGTGAACACTGAAGCTTTCTTT,CASSEGYGPVNTEAFF,TRBV6-1,.,.,TRBJ1-1
TGTGCCAGCAGCTTTGGGAATGATTTACCCCTCCACTTT,CASSFGNDLPLHF,TRBV11-2,.,.,TRBJ1-6
TGTGCCAGCAGCTTGGCCCGAGCTCTGAAAGAGACCCAGTACTTC,CASSLARALKETQYF,TRBV5-4,.,few,TRBJ2-5
TGTGCCAGCAGCCAAGTCGGGGGACCAGATACGCAGTATTTT,CASSQVGGPDTQYF,TRBV3-1,.,.,TRBJ2-3
TGTGCCAGCAGTTCCACCGGGGGGTTCAATACGCAGTATTTT,CASSSTGGFNTQYF,TRBV12-3/TRBV12-4,TRBD2,.,TRBJ2-3
TGTGCCACCAGTGATCCCTTGAGAGCGGGGGCCTACAATGAGCAGTACTTC,CATSDPLRAGAYNEQYF,TRBV24-1,TRBD2,.,TRBJ2-7
TGTGCCAGCAGTTTTGAAGTTTACTATGGCTACACCTTC,CASSFEVYYGYTF,TRBV28,.,.,TRBJ1-2
TGCGCCAGCAGCCTTCGATGGCAGGGGTACAATGAGCAGTTCTTC,CASSLRWQGYNEQFF,TRBV4-3,.,.,TRBJ2-1
TGTGCCACCAGCAGAATAACTAGCGGCCTATACAATGAGCAGTTCTTC,CATSRITSGLYNEQFF,TRBV15,TRBD2,.,TRBJ2-1
TGCGCCAGCGGCCAAGAGATGCGCGGCGCCCTCCGGGGTCCCACAGATACGCAGTATTTT,CASGQEMRGALRGPTDTQYF,TRBV4-1,.,.,TRBJ2-3
TGCAGCGTTGAAGAGGATAGGGGCCCCAACATTCAGTACTTC,CSVEEDRGPNIQYF,TRBV29-1,.,.,TRBJ2-4
TGCAGTGCAATTGCCGCGGGGAACCTCCAAGAGACCCAGTACTTC,CSAIAAGNLQETQYF,TRBV20-1,.,.,TRBJ2-5
TGCAGCGTCGCCGTGGTAGGGTACGCCGAAAACACTCAGTACTTC,CSVAVVGYAENTQYF,TRBV29-1,.,.,TRBJ2-4
TGTGCCAGCAGTTTGGCTAGCGGGGCAGCCTACGAGCAGTACTTC,CASSLASGAAYEQYF,TRBV28,TRBD2,few,TRBJ2-7
TGCGCCAGCAGCCCCGATATAAGGGACGAGCAGTACTTC,CASSPDIRDEQYF,TRBV5-1,.,.,TRBJ2-7
TGCAGTGCTAGAGATCCCGAGATAGGGGACTACGAGCAGTACTTC,CSARDPEIGDYEQYF,TRBV20-1,.,.,TRBJ2-7
TGTGCCAGCAGCCCAACGGGGGATGAAAAACTGTTTTTT,CASSPTGDEKLFF,TRBV7-6,.,.,TRBJ1-4
TGTGCCAGCAGCTCCTTATTGACAGGGGGCTCAGATACGCAGTATTTT,CASSSLLTGGSDTQYF,TRBV12-3/TRBV12-4,TRBD1,.,TRBJ2-3
TGTGCCATCAGTGAAATCAGAGCTTTCTTT,CAISEIRAFF,TRBV10-3,.,once,TRBJ1-1
TGTGCCAGCAGCTTAGGAGGACTAGCGGGGGCCCTAGATACGCAGTATTTT,CASSLGGLAGALDTQYF,TRBV7-2,TRBD2,.,TRBJ2-3
TGTGCCAGCAGCCACGGACAGGGGGCCTATGAGCAGTTCTTC,CASSHGQGAYEQFF,TRBV5-5,TRBD1,.,TRBJ2-1
TGTGCCAGCAGCTTAATTCACAGTGGAGGGACTGAAGCTTTCTTT,CASSLIHSGGTEAFF,TRBV3-1,.,few,TRBJ1-1
TGTGCCAGCAGTCCGAGTGGGACTCCAGATACGCAGTATTTT,CASSPSGTPDTQYF,TRBV28,.,few,TRBJ2-3
TGTGCCATCAGTGAAGTAGCGGGGGTCTACGAGCAGTACTTC,CAISEVAGVYEQYF,TRBV10-3,TRBD2,many,TRBJ2-7
TGTGCCAGCAGCAAGTCTTCTTCCCAGACCCAGTACTTC,CASSKSSSQTQYF,TRBV21-1,.,.,TRBJ2-5
TGTGCCAGCACCCAGAACTATGGCTACACCTTC,CASTQNYGYTF,TRBV28,.,.,TRBJ1-2
TGTGCCAGCAGCTTACCCAGGCAGCCCCAGCATTTT,CASSLPRQPQHF,TRBV7-9,.,.,TRBJ1-5
TGCGCCAGCAGCTTGTTCATTCAAGAGACCCAGTACTTC,CASSLFIQETQYF,TRBV5-1,.,.,TRBJ2-5
TGTGCCAGTAGTGGGTCGGGTGGGGCCAACGTCCTGACTTTC,CASSGSGGANVLTF,TRBV6-6,.,few,TRBJ2-6
TGTGCCACCCGGAGGGGCAGGGGGCTAGTAGGTGAAGCTTTCTTT,CATRRGRGLVGEAFF,TRBV12-3/TRBV12-4,TRBD1,.,TRBJ1-1
TGCAGCGTTGAACGAGACAGGGTAGCAAATACGCAGTATTTT,CSVERDRVANTQYF,TRBV29-1,TRBD1,.,TRBJ2-3
TGTGCCAGCAGCTTATTAGTAGGTGAAAGTTACTTGAACACTGAAGCTTTCTTT,CASSLLVGESYLNTEAFF,TRBV7-2,.,.,TRBJ1-1
TGTGCCGACCTTCTCACGGGAGCATGGCACATTCAGTACTTC,CADLLTGAWHIQYF,TRBV7-2,.,few,TRBJ2-4
TGTGCCAGCAGCAATAGGGACTTCTGGGGCCAAGAGACCCAGTACTTC,CASSNRDFWGQETQYF,TRBV7-2,.,few,TRBJ2-5
TGTGCCAGCAGTTCCGGGACTAACGTTGGGCCAGGAGAGACCCAGTACTTC,CASSSGTNVGPGETQYF,TRBV11-2,TRBD2,few,TRBJ2-5